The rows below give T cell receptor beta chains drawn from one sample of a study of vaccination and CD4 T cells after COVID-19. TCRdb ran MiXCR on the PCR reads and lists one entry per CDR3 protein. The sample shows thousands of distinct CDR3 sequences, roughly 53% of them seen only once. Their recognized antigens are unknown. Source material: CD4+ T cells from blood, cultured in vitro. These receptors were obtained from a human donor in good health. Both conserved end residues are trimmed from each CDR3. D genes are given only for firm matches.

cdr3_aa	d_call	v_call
AMTDSANYGYT	NA	TRBV10-3
ASSDRGGSPLH	TRBD1	TRBV27
ASSYSGGLGNPDTQY	NA	TRBV6-5
SVPATGASYGYT	NA	TRBV20-1
ASWRLQGSSYEQY	NA	TRBV27
ASSQITTGGGGGYT	TRBD1	TRBV4-1
ASSLRGNNSPLH	NA	TRBV7-9
ASSIEWDQPQH	NA	TRBV19
ASTKLPGQGYSPLH	TRBD1	TRBV27
SARGAGQETQY	NA	TRBV20-1
ASSRTGHPATGF	TRBD1	TRBV5-6
ASSYSVRDGYT	NA	TRBV6-5
ASSLDPPSGIKNEQF	TRBD2	TRBV11-2
ASSSLDNPGELF	NA	TRBV19
ASSNLTGGRAGPGANVLT	NA	TRBV19
ASSSRQGNKGEQY	TRBD1	TRBV7-2
ASSRITGQTSGNTIY	NA	TRBV6-1
ASSPYPTRDNEQF	NA	TRBV19
SANRDSNSPLH	NA	TRBV20-1
ASSRTGSNQPQH	TRBD1	TRBV11-2
ASSPDRFSPEAF	NA	TRBV5-4
ASKIGQYSGNTIY	NA	TRBV19
ASSEGQKSTEAF	NA	TRBV25-1
ASSDDSSYNSPLH	NA	TRBV2
ASSLGQVNNYGYT	NA	TRBV11-2
ASSESYSQH	NA	TRBV6-2/TRBV6-3
ASSLRSLVETGRNTEAF	TRBD1	TRBV7-2
ASSLAARRGFSTMQY	NA	TRBV7-9
ASSSYSLNTEAF	NA	TRBV7-2
ASSLHGGNTEAF	NA	TRBV7-8
ASSYSRLISNQPQH	NA	TRBV6-2/TRBV6-3
ASSGGTLAQETQY	NA	TRBV19
ASTDWGPETQY	NA	TRBV25-1
ASSSAAGRSNQPQH	NA	TRBV7-2
ASSYSPGELF	NA	TRBV6-5